This TCR beta chain was documented in a study of T-cell reconstitution after alpha-beta-depleted transplantation in children. Germline trimming cut 4 bases from V and 7 bases from J; bases unmatched to any gene: 12. CDR1 and CDR2 from the germline V gene are LGHDT and YNNKEL (reference sequence). There are 16 residues in the CDR3. Unique molecular identifiers were built into the TCRbeta library. TCRdb reprocessed the PCR reads with MiXCR, giving one entry per CDR3 protein. The sample has 90,000 to 100,000 distinct CDR3 sequences, about 25% seen once; the top ten hold about 21%. V gene TRBV3-1 combines with J gene TRBJ2-1; 8 bases match TRBD2. The source of this sequence is a boy aged 2 to 10 with acute lymphoblastic leukemia, due to receive a stem cell transplant. Here the sequenced sample was PBMCs, taken before TCRalphabeta/CD19-depleted stem cell transplant. In nucleotides, the CDR3 is TGTGCCAGCAGCCTGTCCCGACTAGCGAGGGGTAATGAGCAGTTCTTC. It specifies CASSLSRLARGNEQFF.